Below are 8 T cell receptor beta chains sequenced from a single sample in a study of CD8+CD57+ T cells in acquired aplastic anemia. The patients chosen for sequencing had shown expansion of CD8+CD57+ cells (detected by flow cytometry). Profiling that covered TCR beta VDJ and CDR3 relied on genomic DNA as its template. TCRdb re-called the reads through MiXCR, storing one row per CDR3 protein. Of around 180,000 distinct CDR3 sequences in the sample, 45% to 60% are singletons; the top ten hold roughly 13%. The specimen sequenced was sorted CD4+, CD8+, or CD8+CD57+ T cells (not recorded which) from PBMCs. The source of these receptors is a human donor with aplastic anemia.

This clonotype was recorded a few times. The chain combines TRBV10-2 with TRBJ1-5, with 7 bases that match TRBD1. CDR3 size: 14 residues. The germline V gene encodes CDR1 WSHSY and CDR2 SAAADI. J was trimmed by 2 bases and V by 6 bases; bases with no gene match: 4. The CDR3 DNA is TGCGCCAGCAGGGAAACAGGGGGCAATCAGCCCCAGCATTTT. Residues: CASRETGGNQPQHF.

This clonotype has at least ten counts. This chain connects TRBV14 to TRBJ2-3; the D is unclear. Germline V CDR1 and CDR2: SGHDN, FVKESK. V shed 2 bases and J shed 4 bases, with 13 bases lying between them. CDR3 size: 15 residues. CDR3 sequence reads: CASSQLSTLADTQYF. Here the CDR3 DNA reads TGTGCCAGCAGCCAACTCTCCACCTTGGCAGATACGCAGTATTTT.

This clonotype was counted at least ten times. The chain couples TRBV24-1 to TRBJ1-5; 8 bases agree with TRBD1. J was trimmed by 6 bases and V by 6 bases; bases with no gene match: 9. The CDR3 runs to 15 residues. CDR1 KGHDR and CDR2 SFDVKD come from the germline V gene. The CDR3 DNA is TGTGCCACCAGTCGACAGGGGATTCGAGTTCAGCCCCAGCATTTT. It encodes CATSRQGIRVQPQHF.

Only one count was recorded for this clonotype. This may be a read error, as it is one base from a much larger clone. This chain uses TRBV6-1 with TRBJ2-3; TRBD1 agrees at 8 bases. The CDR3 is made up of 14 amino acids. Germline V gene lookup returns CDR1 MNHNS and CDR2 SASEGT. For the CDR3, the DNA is TGTGCCAGCAGGACGGACAGGGTAACAGATACGCACTATTTT. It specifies CASRTDRVTDTHYF.

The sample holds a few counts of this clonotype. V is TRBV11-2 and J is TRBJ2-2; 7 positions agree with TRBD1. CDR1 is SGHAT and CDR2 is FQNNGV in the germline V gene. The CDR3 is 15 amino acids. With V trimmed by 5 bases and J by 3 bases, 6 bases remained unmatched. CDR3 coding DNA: TGTGCCAGCAGCACCAGGGACAGAGACACCGGGGAGCTGTTTTTT. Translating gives CASSTRDRDTGELFF. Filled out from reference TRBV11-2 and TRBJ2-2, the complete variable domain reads EAGVAQSPRYKIIEKRQSVAFWCNPISGHATLYWYQQILGQGPKLLIQFQNNGVVDDSQLPKDRFSAERLKGVDSTLKIQPAKLEDSAVYLCASSTRDRDTGELFFGEGSRLTVL.

Written as DNA, the CDR3 is TGTGCCAGCAATGCGGGCAGTCCCTACGAGCAGTACTTC. This encodes CASNAGSPYEQYF. The gene calls are TRBV2 and TRBJ2-7, with D perhaps TRBD2 (5 bases). V was clipped by 7 bases and J by 2 bases, with 12 bases between them. The CDR3 sequence is 13 residues long. The V gene's germline CDR1 is SNHLY and CDR2 FYNNEI.

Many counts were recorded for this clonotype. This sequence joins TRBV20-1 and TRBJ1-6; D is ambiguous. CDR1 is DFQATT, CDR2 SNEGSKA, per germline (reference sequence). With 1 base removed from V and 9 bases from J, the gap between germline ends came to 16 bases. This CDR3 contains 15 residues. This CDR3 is CSARVEGTAGSPLHF. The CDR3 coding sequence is TGCAGTGCTAGAGTCGAGGGAACTGCGGGTTCACCCCTCCACTTT.

Written as DNA, the CDR3 is TGTGCCAGCAGCTTACCGGGACTAGCGGGAACCACAGATACGCAGTATTTT. This sequence encodes CASSLPGLAGTTDTQYF. The rearrangement uses TRBV5-4 and TRBJ2-3; 13 bases fit TRBD2. Per the germline V gene, CDR1 is SGHNT and CDR2 is YYREEE (reference sequence). The CDR3 is made up of 17 amino acids. V was pared by 2 bases and J by 2 bases, with 5 bases of the junction left unmatched.